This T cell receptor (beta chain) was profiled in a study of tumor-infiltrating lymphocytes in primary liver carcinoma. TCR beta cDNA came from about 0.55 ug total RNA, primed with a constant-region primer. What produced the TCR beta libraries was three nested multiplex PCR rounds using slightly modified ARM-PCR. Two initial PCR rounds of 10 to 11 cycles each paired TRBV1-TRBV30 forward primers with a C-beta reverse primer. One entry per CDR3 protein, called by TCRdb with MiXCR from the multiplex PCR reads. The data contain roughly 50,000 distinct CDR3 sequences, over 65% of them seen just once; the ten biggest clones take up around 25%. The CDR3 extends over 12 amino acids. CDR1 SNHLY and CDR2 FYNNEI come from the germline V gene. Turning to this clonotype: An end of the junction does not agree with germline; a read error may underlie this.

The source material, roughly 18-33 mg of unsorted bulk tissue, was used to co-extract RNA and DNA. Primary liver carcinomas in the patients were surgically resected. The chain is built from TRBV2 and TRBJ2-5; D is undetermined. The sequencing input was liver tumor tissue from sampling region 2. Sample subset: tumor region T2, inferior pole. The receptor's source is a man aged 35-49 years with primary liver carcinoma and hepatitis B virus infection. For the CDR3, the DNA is TGCGCCAGCGTCAGGTTTCAAGAGACCCATTACTTC. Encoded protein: CASVRFQETHYF.